Listed here is a single T cell receptor beta chain. Study processing details: Amplified reference gene primers provided the basis for estimating nucleated cell counts. This table comes from immunoSEQ multiplex PCR, and its TCRdb copy is limited to in-frame clones, with some not included. D and trimming were read from the DNA, whereas the V and J calls and clone size are those reported in that table. The sample shows roughly 200,000 clones, over 70% of them seen only once. The sample comes from a study of blood T cell repertoires in COVID-19. Whole-study context: Specimens from acute and convalescent COVID-19 originated in the United States, Italy and Spain. T cells, B-cell-depleted T cells, or PBMCs provided the cDNA or gDNA that served as material.

The source is a man aged 35 to 55 with acute or convalescent COVID-19. The sequencing sample was made of peripheral blood.

The CDR3 DNA is TGTGCCAGCAGTTTAGGACCAGGGGTCGGTTTGAACACTGAAGCTTTCTTT. Protein: CASSLGPGVGLNTEAFF. V usage is TRBV28 and J usage is TRBJ1-1; TRBD1 is a possible D gene (6 bases). V lost 2 bases and J lost 0, with 16 bases in between. Germline V lookup: CDR1 MDHEN, CDR2 SYDVKM. The CDR3 runs to 17 residues.